This T cell receptor (beta chain) stems from a study of shared clonotypes between healthy human individuals. Study information: The cohort had two women and a few men, ages 18 to 49. There were three CD4 naive, three CD4 memory, two CD8 naive and one CD8 memory plates per donor.

The repertoire was sequenced with immunoSEQ multiplex PCR; TCRdb's copy has only in-frame clones and lacks some. The profile shows more than 500,000 clones, about 96% of them singletons. CDR3 size: 18 residues. CDR1 and CDR2 (germline): SNHLY, FYNNEI. With 2 bases removed from V and 0 bases from J, the gap between germline ends came to 17 bases. Study-wide results and caveats: It was anticipated that sequencing depth would influence how many clonotypes donors shared.

Only Caucasian adults living in Nashville, Tennessee served as donors. As concerns this clone: As yet, its antigen is unknown.

The origin of this receptor is a woman under 40 in good health. The chain employs TRBV2 and TRBJ2-1; D uncertain. The material sequenced was naive CD4+ T cells sorted from blood. Subset in this sample: CD45RA+ positively selected. CDR3 DNA: TGTGCCAGCAGTGAAACCCTGTTGGCGGCTAGCTCCTACAATGAGCAGTTCTTC. Protein sequence: CASSETLLAASSYNEQFF. Filled out from reference TRBV2 and TRBJ2-1, the complete variable domain reads EPEVTQTPSHQVTQMGQEVILRCVPISNHLYFYWYRQILGQKVEFLVSFYNNEISEKSEIFDDQFSVERPDGSNFTLKIRSTKLEDSAMYFCASSETLLAASSYNEQFFGPGTRLTVL.